These 18 T cell receptor beta chains were sequenced from one sample in a study of blood T cell repertoires in COVID-19. Clones were sequenced by immunoSEQ multiplex PCR, and TCRdb holds only the in-frame ones, with some missing. This table holds more than 70,000 clones, 75% to 90% found once. Sequenced material: peripheral blood. The source is a man older than 75 with active or convalescent COVID-19.

The count of this clone is one. The V call is TRBV9, the J call TRBJ2-3; 10 positions agree with TRBD2. The CDR3 is 16 amino acids. The J segment lost 4 bases and the V segment lost 0 bases, leaving 5 bases of the junction unmatched. Germline V gene sequence: CDR1 SGDLS, CDR2 YYNGEE. CDR3 in amino acids: CASSVGNSGRPDTQYF. The CDR3 nucleotides are TGTGCCAGCAGCGTAGGAAATAGCGGGAGGCCAGATACGCAGTATTTT.

This rearrangement joins TRBV28 to TRBJ1-4; a possible D gene is TRBD1 (5 bases). The V end was cut by 3 bases, the J end by 6 bases, with 11 bases between. The CDR3 is 14 residues long. Germline values: CDR1 MDHEN, CDR2 SYDVKM. Written as DNA, the CDR3 is TGTGCCAGCAGTTTTTGGACAAACGATGAAAAACTGTTTTTT. Residues: CASSFWTNDEKLFF.

V gene TRBV28 combines with J gene TRBJ1-1; unclear D gene. In germline, CDR1 is MDHEN, CDR2 SYDVKM. V lost 4 bases to trimming and J lost 6 bases, with 9 bases between them. This CDR3 has 12 residues. The CDR3 sequence is CASSWATAEAFF. The CDR3 bases are TGTGCCAGCAGTTGGGCAACGGCTGAAGCTTTCTTT.

This clone was seen at least ten times. V and J are TRBV4-1 and TRBJ2-2, with TRBD2 matching 13 bases. The CDR3 sequence is 18 residues long. J gave up 3 bases and V 3 bases, and 7 bases lay outside the gene matches. Per germline, CDR1 MGHRA and CDR2 YSYEKL. CDR3: CASSQGTSGMSDTGELFF. The CDR3 coding sequence is TGCGCCAGCAGCCAGGGGACTAGCGGGATGAGCGACACCGGGGAGCTGTTTTTT.

The rearrangement uses TRBV10-3 and TRBJ2-7; a weak D match, TRBD1 (6 bases). The germline V gene has CDR1 ENHRY and CDR2 SYGVKD. This CDR3 region has 12 residues. V shed 10 bases and J shed 0 bases, with 10 bases lying between them. The CDR3: CATTGYSYEQYF. The CDR3 bases are TGTGCCACTACAGGGTACTCCTACGAGCAGTACTTC.

The chain combines TRBV5-4 with TRBJ2-7; 7 bases align to TRBD2. The CDR3 covers 16 residues. J gave up 5 bases and V 4 bases, and 15 bases lay outside the gene matches. Germline CDR1 and CDR2: SGHNT and YYREEE (reference sequence). The CDR3 protein is CASSADLAVGSDEQYF. CDR3 DNA: TGTGCCAGCAGCGCCGACCTAGCGGTTGGAAGTGACGAGCAGTACTTC.

The chain employs TRBV2 and TRBJ2-1, with 9 positions matching TRBD2. Germline loops: CDR1 SNHLY, CDR2 FYNNEI. The trim removed 3 bases at V and 2 bases at J, leaving 2 bases unmatched. The CDR3 is 15 amino acids. CDR3 sequence reads: CASSELAGAYNEQFF. The CDR3 DNA reads TGTGCCAGCAGTGAGTTAGCGGGGGCCTACAATGAGCAGTTCTTC.

V and J are TRBV14 and TRBJ1-2, with unresolved D. Germline V CDR1 and CDR2: SGHDN, FVKESK. The CDR3 length is 13 residues. The ends were cut back, 4 bases at V and 7 bases at J, with 13 bases in the middle. DNA for the CDR3: TGTGCCAGCAGCCCGCGGCTACGGGGTGGCTACACCTTC. Encoded protein: CASSPRLRGGYTF.

The rearrangement links TRBV3-1 (or the pseudogene TRBV3-2) to TRBJ2-1, with 7 bases fitting TRBD1. CDR3 size: 14 residues. V lost 0 bases and J lost 9; bases outside the gene matches: 5. Germline V gene sequence: CDR1 LGHDT, CDR2 YNNKEL (reference sequence). The CDR3 reads CASSQEIGGSEQFF. The CDR3 DNA sequence: TGTGCCAGCAGCCAAGAGATAGGGGGCAGTGAGCAGTTCTTC.

The CDR3 region is CASSLGQMDTQYF. CDR3 DNA: TGTGCCAGCAGCTTAGGACAGATGGATACGCAGTATTTT. The chain carries TRBV7-8 and TRBJ2-3; D is perhaps TRBD1 (5 bases). V was trimmed by 1 base and J by 6 bases, leaving 8 bases between them. This CDR3 spans 13 amino acids. The germline V gene has CDR1 SGHVS and CDR2 FQNEAQ.

This clone came up once. The chain has TRBV5-6 and TRBJ2-5; D remains unclear. In germline, CDR1 is SGHDT, CDR2 YYEEEE. Trimming took 0 bases from V and 1 from J, leaving 10 bases between them. The CDR3 totals 15 residues. The CDR3 reads CASSLVEDFQETQYF. The CDR3 DNA is TGTGCCAGCAGCTTGGTTGAAGACTTCCAAGAGACCCAGTACTTC.

The rearrangement uses TRBV6-6 and TRBJ2-1; 7 positions match TRBD2. This CDR3 comprises 16 residues. Germline V gene data show CDR1 as MNHNY and CDR2 as SVGAGI (reference sequence). J lost 0 bases, V lost 6 bases, and 8 bases had no gene match. The CDR3 coding sequence is TGTGCCAGCAGCGCTTCCCCTAGCGGCTCCTACAATGAGCAGTTCTTC. This sequence encodes CASSASPSGSYNEQFF.

This clone was counted once. CDR3 protein: CASSRTSGSYEQYF. Here the CDR3 DNA reads TGTGCCAGCAGCCGGACTAGCGGGAGCTACGAGCAGTACTTC. V is TRBV7-9 and J is TRBJ2-7; TRBD2 matches at 13 bases. Germline V gene sequence: CDR1 SEHNR, CDR2 FQNEAQ (reference sequence). V lost 5 bases to trimming and J lost 3 bases; unmatched junction nucleotides: 1. CDR3 length: 14 residues.

This clone was recorded only once. The V and J genes are TRBV4-2 and TRBJ1-2; 10 nucleotides agree with TRBD1. Per the germline V gene, CDR1 is LGHNA and CDR2 is YNFKEQ. J gave up 7 bases and V 0 bases, and 8 bases lay outside the gene matches. The CDR3 length is 16 residues. The CDR3 nucleotides read TGTGCCAGCAGCCAAGAATCGGGACAGGGGCGGTCTGGCTACACCTTC. This sequence encodes CASSQESGQGRSGYTF.

V gene TRBV4-1 combines with J gene TRBJ2-2; 16 bases agree with TRBD2. CDR1 MGHRA and CDR2 YSYEKL come from the germline V gene. There are 20 residues in the CDR3. The trim removed 2 bases at V and 0 bases at J, leaving 6 bases unmatched. The CDR3 DNA follows: TGCGCCAGCAGCCAACCACCGGGACTAGCGGGAGGGCCGAACACCGGGGAGCTGTTTTTT. The encoded protein is CASSQPPGLAGGPNTGELFF.

The rearrangement joins TRBV19 to TRBJ1-2; D remains unclear. Germline CDR1 reads LNHDA; CDR2 reads SQIVND (reference sequence). Trimming removed 7 bases at V and 3 bases at J, with 15 bases between. The CDR3 consists of 14 residues. CDR3 nucleotides: TGTGCCAGTACCACCAGAGAGGACTACTATGGCTACACCTTC. This gives the protein CASTTREDYYGYTF.

DNA for the CDR3: TGTGCCAGCAGTGACCAGGGACTAGCGGGAGGGATCGGGGAGCTGTTTTTT. This translates into CASSDQGLAGGIGELFF. The V and J genes are TRBV25-1 and TRBJ2-2; TRBD2 matches 16 bases. The CDR3 consists of 17 residues. V lost 3 bases, J lost 7 bases, and 5 bases stayed unmatched. CDR1 MGHDK and CDR2 SYGVNS come from the germline V gene. The complete variable domain, with remaining parts taken from reference TRBV25-1 and TRBJ2-2, reads EADIYQTPRYLVIGTGKKITLECSQTMGHDKMYWYQQDPGMELHLIHYSYGVNSTEKGDLSSESTVSRIRTEHFPLTLESARPSHTSQYLCASSDQGLAGGIGELFFGEGSRLTVL.

The chain is built from TRBV5-1 and TRBJ2-7; D might be TRBD2 (6 bases). Trimming stripped 0 bases from V and 2 bases from J, with 9 bases between. The CDR3 is made up of 14 amino acids. The germline CDR1 and CDR2 sequences are SGHRS and YFSETQ. CDR3 loop: CASSLEQRAYEQYF. Written as DNA, the CDR3 is TGCGCCAGCAGCTTGGAGCAGCGGGCCTACGAGCAGTACTTC.